The present entry profiles one T cell receptor beta chain with its context. These data belong to a study of blood T cell repertoires in COVID-19. About the study: Italy, Spain and the United States were the sources of the convalescent and acute COVID-19 samples. In each case, the material was cDNA or gDNA derived from T cells, B-cell-depleted T cells, or PBMCs.

Per the original data handling: Nucleated cell counts were estimated from reference gene primer amplification. The data were produced by immunoSEQ multiplex PCR, yet TCRdb's version contains in-frame clones alone and is incomplete. That table supplies the V and J calls and clone size; D and trimming were determined from the DNA. This table has some 700,000 clones, 80% to 90% appearing once. The clonotype was recovered from a woman aged 18-29 years with acute or convalescent COVID-19. Sequenced input: peripheral blood.

CDR3 nucleotide sequence: TGTGCCAGTAGTGGCAAGGACAGCTTCAATCAGCCCCAGCATTTT. Its translation is CASSGKDSFNQPQHF. This sequence joins TRBV19 and TRBJ1-5; possible D gene TRBD1, 6 bases. Germline lookup yields CDR1 LNHDA and CDR2 SQIVND (reference sequence). The CDR3 loop spans 15 amino acids. V was clipped by 5 bases and J by 3 bases, with 14 bases between them.